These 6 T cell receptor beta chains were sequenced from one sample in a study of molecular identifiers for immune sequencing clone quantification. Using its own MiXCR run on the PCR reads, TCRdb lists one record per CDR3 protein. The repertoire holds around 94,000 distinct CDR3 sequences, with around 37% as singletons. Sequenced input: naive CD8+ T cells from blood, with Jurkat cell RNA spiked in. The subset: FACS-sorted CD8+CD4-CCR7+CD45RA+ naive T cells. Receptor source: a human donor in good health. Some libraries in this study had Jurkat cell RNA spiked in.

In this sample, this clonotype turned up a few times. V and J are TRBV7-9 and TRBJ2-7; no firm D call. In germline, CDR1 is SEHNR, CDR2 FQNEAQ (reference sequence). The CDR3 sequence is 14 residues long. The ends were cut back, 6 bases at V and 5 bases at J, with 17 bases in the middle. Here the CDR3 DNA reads TGTGCCAGCAGTCGTCCTCCCAGAGGTGACGAGCAGTACTTC. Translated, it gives CASSRPPRGDEQYF.

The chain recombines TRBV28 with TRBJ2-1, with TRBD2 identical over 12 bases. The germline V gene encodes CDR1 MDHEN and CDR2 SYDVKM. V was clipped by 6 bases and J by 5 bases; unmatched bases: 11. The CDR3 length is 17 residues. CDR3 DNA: TGTGCCAGCAGCCGAACCGGACTAGCGGGACTCCACAATGAGCAGTTCTTC. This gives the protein CASSRTGLAGLHNEQFF.

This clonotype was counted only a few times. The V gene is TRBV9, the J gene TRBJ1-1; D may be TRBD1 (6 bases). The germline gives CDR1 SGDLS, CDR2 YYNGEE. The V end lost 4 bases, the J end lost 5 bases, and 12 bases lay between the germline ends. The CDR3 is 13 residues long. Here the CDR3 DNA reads TGTGCCAGCAGCCCCCGAGGGGGGACTGAAGCTTTCTTT. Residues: CASSPRGGTEAFF.

The CDR3 is CASSFAGNTEAFF. In DNA form, the CDR3 reads TGTGCCAGCAGTTTTGCCGGGAACACTGAAGCTTTCTTT. This chain joins TRBV12-3 or TRBV12-4 and TRBJ1-1; D unresolved. Trimming shortened V by 3 bases and J by 1 base, and 6 bases separated the two germline ends. The CDR3 covers 13 residues.

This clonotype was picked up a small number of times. The chain's CDR3 is CASSESGYEQYF. In nucleotides, the CDR3 is TGTGCCAGCAGTGAATCAGGTTACGAGCAGTACTTC. The J gene is TRBJ2-7, the V gene TRBV25-1; no firm D call. Germline loops: CDR1 MGHDK, CDR2 SYGVNS. The CDR3 has 12 amino acids. V was clipped by 1 base and J by 4 bases, with 5 bases between them.

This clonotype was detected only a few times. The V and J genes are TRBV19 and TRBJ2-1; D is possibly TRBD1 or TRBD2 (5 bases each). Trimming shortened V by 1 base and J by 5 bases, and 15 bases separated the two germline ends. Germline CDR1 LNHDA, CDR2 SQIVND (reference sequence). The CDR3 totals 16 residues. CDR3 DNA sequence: TGTGCCAGTAGTATAGCGACGGGACGCACCAACAATGAGCAGTTCTTC. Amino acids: CASSIATGRTNNEQFF.